This section outlines one T cell receptor beta chain sequence together with its context. The PCR contained 60 Vbeta and 13 Jbeta primers. The data were produced by immunoSEQ multiplex PCR, yet TCRdb's version contains in-frame clones alone and is incomplete. The sample contains some 150,000 clones, 70% of which appear only once. Trimming removed 4 bases from V and 1 base from J, with 9 bases in between. The germline CDR1 and CDR2 sequences are SGHRS and YFSETQ. This CDR3 region has 14 residues. This specimen comes from a study of cytomegalovirus exposure and HLA in healthy donors. As for the study in general: Falling in the Caucasian-associated ancestry cluster were approximately 84% of under 450 genotyped donors.

The chain is built from TRBV5-1 and TRBJ1-3; no reliable D call. Sequencing was done on a sample of PBMCs. This TCR derives from a woman aged 55-69 years in good health and CMV-seropositive. The CDR3 DNA is TGCGCCAGCAGCAATGGCCAGTCTGGAAACACCATATATTTT. Protein sequence: CASSNGQSGNTIYF.